This TCR beta chain was profiled in a study of beta chain features in type 1 diabetes. Overall study results and limits: Patients with type 1 diabetes showed fewer VDJ junction insertions and more deletions.

Investigators reverse transcribed all isolated RNA, so they sequenced expressed TCRB transcripts. Naive, central memory and regulatory T cell samples produced a mean of about 3.5 million reads. TCRdb keeps only in-frame clones here, not all; method: immunoSEQ multiplex PCR. The top ten clones hold under 2.5% of a sample with 150,000 to 190,000 clones, 11% of them seen once. This clone was seen more than once but under ten times. As yet, its antigen is unknown. A single base separates this from a much larger clone, so it may be a read error. Via the markers CD45RO/CCR7/CD25/CD127/CD95/CD27, stem cell-like memory, regulatory, central memory and naive CD4+ cells were sorted. The CDR3 sequence is 11 residues long. V shed 5 bases and J shed 2 bases, with 2 bases lying between them. Germline CDR1 SEHNR, CDR2 FQNEAQ (reference sequence).

Sequenced sample: central memory CD4+ T cells from blood. This chain connects TRBV7-9 to TRBJ2-3; no reliable D call. The TCR was taken from a man younger than 35 in good health. The CDR3, as DNA: TGTGCCAGCAGCAACACAGATACGCAGTATTTT. Its translation: CASSNTDTQYF.